Sequencing of this T cell receptor beta chain was carried out in a study of blood T cell repertoires in COVID-19. As for the study in general: In each case, the material was cDNA or gDNA derived from T cells, B-cell-depleted T cells, or PBMCs.

Original handling: Estimation of nucleated cell counts was performed using reference gene primer amplification. Data came from immunoSEQ multiplex PCR; TCRdb stores just in-frame clones and leaves some out. The DNA gave D and trimming, while V, J and clone size come from that table. The sample lists 150,000 to 200,000 clones, about four fifths occurring once. From germline, CDR1 is SGHDT and CDR2 YYEEEE. The ends were cut back, 4 bases at V and 3 bases at J, with 11 bases in the middle. The CDR3 length is 13 residues. The clonotype originates from an elderly woman with COVID-19, enrolled during active disease. The V and J genes are TRBV5-6 and TRBJ2-7; D is unclear. Material: peripheral blood. The CDR3 here is CASSVVESYEQYF. In nucleotides, the CDR3 is TGTGCCAGCAGCGTAGTCGAGAGCTACGAGCAGTACTTC.